Presented here are 23 T cell receptor beta chains from one specimen sequenced in a study of cytomegalovirus exposure and HLA in healthy donors. Using immunoSEQ multiplex PCR, the repertoire was profiled, and TCRdb retains in-frame clones only, with some absent. The sample shows about 120,000 clones, around 95% of them seen only once. Sequencing input: PBMCs. The receptors stem from a man aged 18 to 30 in good health and CMV-seronegative.

This sequence joins TRBV6-5 and TRBJ1-3; maybe TRBD1 (6 bases). Trimming removed 7 bases at V and 3 bases at J, with 13 bases between. Looked up from germline, CDR1 is MNHEY and CDR2 is SVGAGI. The CDR3 is 14 amino acids. The CDR3 DNA reads as TGTGCCAGCATCACCAGGGGATATGGAAACACCATATATTTT. Translated: CASITRGYGNTIYF.

The J gene is TRBJ1-5, the V gene TRBV19; TRBD1 matches at 10 bases. CDR1 and CDR2 (germline): LNHDA, SQIVND (reference sequence). The CDR3 totals 16 residues. V shed 3 bases, J shed 4 bases, and the junction held 6 bases outside the gene matches. Here the CDR3 DNA reads TGTGCCAGTAGTATGAGGGACAGGGGAGGAAATCAGCCCCAGCATTTT. This translates into CASSMRDRGGNQPQHF. Full variable domain (rest looked up from reference TRBV19 and TRBJ1-5): DGGITQSPKYLFRKEGQNVTLSCEQNLNHDAMYWYRQDPGQGLRLIYYSQIVNDFQKGDIAEGYSVSREKKESFPLTVTSAQKNPTAFYLCASSMRDRGGNQPQHFGDGTRLSIL.

Only a few counts were recorded for this clone. The gene calls are TRBV6-1 and TRBJ1-3; tentative D call: TRBD1 (6 bases). From germline, CDR1 is MNHNS and CDR2 SASEGT. CDR3 length equals 13 residues. V was trimmed by 7 bases and J by 4 bases, leaving 11 bases between them. The CDR3 is CASKGGIGNTIYF. In DNA form, the CDR3 reads TGTGCCAGCAAGGGGGGGATCGGAAACACCATATATTTT.

The chain links TRBV5-4 to TRBJ1-4, with D possibly TRBD1 on 6 matching bases. The ends were cut back, 4 bases at V and 8 bases at J, with 9 bases in the middle. The CDR3 consists of 12 residues. Per germline, CDR1 SGHNT and CDR2 YYREEE (reference sequence). The CDR3 protein is CASSRTEEKLFF. In DNA, the CDR3 is TGTGCCAGCAGCCGGACAGAAGAAAAACTGTTTTTT. Looking up the rest from reference TRBV5-4 and TRBJ1-4 gives the full variable domain: ETGVTQSPTHLIKTRGQQVTLRCSSQSGHNTVSWYQQALGQGPQFIFQYYREEENGRGNFPPRFSGLQFPNYSSELNVNALELDDSALYLCASSRTEEKLFFGSGTQLSVL.

Only one count was recorded for this clone. The chain links TRBV20-1 to TRBJ1-2; D may be TRBD1 (5 bases). This CDR3 is 11 amino acids long. CDR1 is DFQATT, CDR2 SNEGSKA, per germline (reference sequence). V lost 6 bases and J 7 bases, leaving 12 bases between the germline ends. DNA of the CDR3: TGCAGTGCGAAGGGGTTGGCTGGCTACACCTTC. Translated: CSAKGLAGYTF.

The J gene is TRBJ1-5, the V gene TRBV28; TRBD1 might be the D (5 bases). Germline V gene sequence: CDR1 MDHEN, CDR2 SYDVKM. The V gene lost 5 bases and the J gene lost 5 bases, with 16 bases spanning the gap. The CDR3 is 15 amino acids. The CDR3 coding sequence is TGTGCCAGCAGTCCATCCATGGGGCCCCATCAGCCCCAGCATTTT. It translates to CASSPSMGPHQPQHF.

The chain uses TRBV7-8 and TRBJ1-5; D gene uncertain. The CDR3 totals 15 residues. Germline V lookup: CDR1 SGHVS, CDR2 FQNEAQ. The V gene lost 5 bases and the J gene lost 4 bases, with 15 bases spanning the gap. The CDR3 coding sequence is TGTGCCAGCAGCCTATCAAGTAGCAGTAATCAGCCCCAGCATTTT. Amino acids: CASSLSSSSNQPQHF.

The genes are TRBV15 and TRBJ2-7, with 7 positions matching TRBD1. The CDR3 consists of 15 residues. The junction had 10 bases not matched to a gene; V was cut back by 1 base and J by 7 bases. Germline assignment: CDR1 LNHNV and CDR2 YYDKDF (reference sequence). DNA of the CDR3: TGTGCCACCAGCAGAGGGGCAGGGGGTTTTGGAGAGCAGTACTTC. Protein: CATSRGAGGFGEQYF.

The V gene is TRBV6-1, the J gene TRBJ2-3; 11 bases align to TRBD2. This CDR3 is 15 amino acids long. Trimming removed 7 bases from V and 4 bases from J; junction bases left unmatched: 7. The germline CDR1 and CDR2 sequences are MNHNS and SASEGT. This CDR3 reads CASNQIAGGADTQYF. The CDR3 DNA follows: TGTGCCAGCAACCAAATAGCGGGGGGGGCAGATACGCAGTATTTT.

The J gene is TRBJ2-3, the V gene TRBV4-1; 7 bases map to TRBD2. The CDR3 runs to 12 residues. The J segment lost 4 bases and the V segment lost 6 bases, leaving 1 base of the junction unmatched. Germline V gene data show CDR1 as MGHRA and CDR2 as YSYEKL. In DNA, the CDR3 is TGCGCCAGCAGGGGGGGGGCAGATACGCAGTATTTT. It encodes CASRGGADTQYF.

The rearrangement uses TRBV5-4 and TRBJ2-5; a possible D gene is TRBD2 (5 bases). The CDR3 covers 16 residues. Between the trimmed V and J ends, which lost 1 base and 5 bases, there was a span of 18 bases. Germline V gives CDR1 SGHNT, CDR2 YYREEE (reference sequence). DNA for the CDR3: TGTGCCAGCAGCTTGTACAGTGTAGTACCGGGGGAGACCCAGTACTTC. This translates into CASSLYSVVPGETQYF.

The chain has TRBV13 and TRBJ2-1; 9 nucleotides line up with TRBD1. The V segment lost 5 bases and the J segment 8 bases; nucleotides outside the gene matches: 7. The germline V gene has CDR1 PRHDT and CDR2 FYEKMQ (reference sequence). There are 14 residues in the CDR3. The CDR3 DNA reads as TGTGCCAGCAGCCCACACAGGGGGCTCGATGAGCAGTTCTTC. Its protein product is CASSPHRGLDEQFF. The whole variable domain, remainder taken from reference TRBV13 and TRBJ2-1, is AAGVIQSPRHLIKEKRETATLKCYPIPRHDTVYWYQQGPGQDPQFLISFYEKMQSDKGSIPDRFSAQQFSDYHSELNMSSLELGDSALYFCASSPHRGLDEQFFGPGTRLTVL.

The genes are TRBV5-1 and TRBJ2-1; D not resolved. The CDR3 extends over 17 amino acids. V lost 0 bases and J 0 bases, leaving 13 bases between the germline ends. The germline V gene encodes CDR1 SGHRS and CDR2 YFSETQ. CDR3 DNA: TGCGCCAGCAGCTTGGCTAGTCTTTCCGACTCCTACAATGAGCAGTTCTTC. Its protein product is CASSLASLSDSYNEQFF. Based on the CDR3 plus reference TRBV5-1 and TRBJ2-1, the full variable domain is KAGVTQTPRYLIKTRGQQVTLSCSPISGHRSVSWYQQTPGQGLQFLFEYFSETQRNKGNFPGRFSGRQFSNSRSEMNVSTLELGDSALYLCASSLASLSDSYNEQFFGPGTRLTVL.

This clone was recorded once. The chain joins TRBV6-6 to TRBJ1-1; D uncertain. Germline CDR1 and CDR2: MNHNY and SVGAGI (reference sequence). CDR3 length: 13 residues. V shed 6 bases and J shed 0 bases, with 8 bases lying between them. This CDR3 is CASRYLMNTEAFF. CDR3 sequence (DNA): TGTGCCAGCAGGTACCTTATGAACACTGAAGCTTTCTTT.

The rearrangement uses TRBV7-3 and TRBJ2-1, with unresolved D. V was trimmed by 5 bases and J by 7 bases, leaving 9 bases between them. Looked up from germline, CDR1 is SGHTA and CDR2 is FQGTGA. This CDR3 comprises 12 residues. CDR3 residues: CASSLEDNEQFF. The CDR3 nucleotides are TGTGCCAGCAGCCTTGAGGATAATGAGCAGTTCTTC.

The J gene is TRBJ1-1, the V gene TRBV7-9, with D unresolved. The CDR3 runs 13 residues. V lost 5 bases, J lost 4 bases, and 11 bases lay in between. Germline loops: CDR1 SEHNR, CDR2 FQNEAQ (reference sequence). DNA of the CDR3: TGTGCCAGCAGCCTCCTGGAGCCCACTGAAGCTTTCTTT. Translated: CASSLLEPTEAFF.

This chain connects TRBV4-1 to TRBJ2-1; 9 bases fit TRBD2. The V and J ends lost 4 bases and 3 bases, in that order; junction bases with no gene match: 10. The germline V gene has CDR1 MGHRA and CDR2 YSYEKL. This CDR3 has 17 residues. In DNA form, the CDR3 reads TGCGCCAGCAGCCCAGGATTAGCGGGAGCCTACTACAATGAGCAGTTCTTC. This encodes CASSPGLAGAYYNEQFF.

The V call is TRBV30, the J call TRBJ1-5; D call uncertain. Deletions cut 1 base from V and 4 bases from J, with 8 bases between. The germline gives CDR1 GTSNPN, CDR2 SVGIG (reference sequence). The CDR3 has 13 amino acids. CDR3 in amino acids: CAWSGEPNQPQHF. In nucleotides, the CDR3 is TGTGCCTGGAGTGGGGAGCCTAATCAGCCCCAGCATTTT.

The J gene is TRBJ2-1, the V gene TRBV5-1, with 9 positions matching TRBD2. The length of the CDR3 is 16 residues. V shed 3 bases and J 3 bases; nucleotides not matched to a gene: 7. Germline V gene lookup returns CDR1 SGHRS and CDR2 YFSETQ. The DNA for the CDR3 is TGCGCCAGCAGCTCGACTAGCGGAGCTGACTACAATGAGCAGTTCTTC. Protein product: CASSSTSGADYNEQFF.

The J gene is TRBJ1-5, the V gene TRBV7-6, with D possibly being TRBD1 (5 bases). Looked up from germline, CDR1 is SGHVS and CDR2 is FNYEAQ. The CDR3 consists of 14 residues. The V end lost 1 base, the J end lost 7 bases, and 11 bases lay between the germline ends. CDR3 sequence: CASSLGRAGQPQHF. DNA of the CDR3: TGTGCCAGCAGCTTAGGCAGGGCAGGGCAGCCCCAGCATTTT. The variable domain in full, completed from reference TRBV7-6 and TRBJ1-5, reads GAGVSQSPRYKVTKRGQDVALRCDPISGHVSLYWYRQALGQGPEFLTYFNYEAQQDKSGLPNDRFSAERPEGSISTLTIQRTEQRDSAMYRCASSLGRAGQPQHFGDGTRLSIL.

The chain couples TRBV7-9 to TRBJ2-5, with 7 bases fitting TRBD2. The CDR3 runs to 15 residues. Germline V gives CDR1 SEHNR, CDR2 FQNEAQ (reference sequence). V trimming: 0 bases; J trimming: 3 bases; junction bases outside the gene matches: 4. The CDR3 is CASSLAGGRKETQYF. CDR3 nucleotide sequence: TGTGCCAGCAGCTTAGCGGGAGGGCGGAAAGAGACCCAGTACTTC.

The gene calls are TRBV30 and TRBJ1-2; TRBD1 agrees at 7 bases. This CDR3 is 12 amino acids long. Germline CDR1 GTSNPN, CDR2 SVGIG (reference sequence). V lost 5 bases, J lost 6 bases, and 6 bases stayed unmatched. The CDR3 nucleotides read TGTGCCTGGGCCCAGGGGGATAATGGCTACACCTTC. Translating it yields CAWAQGDNGYTF.

The V call is TRBV15, the J call TRBJ2-1, with D possibly being TRBD2 (6 bases). This CDR3 is 15 amino acids long. V shed 2 bases and J shed 8 bases, with 16 bases lying between them. CDR1 and CDR2 from the germline V gene are LNHNV and YYDKDF (reference sequence). The CDR3 bases are TGTGCCACCAGCAGACCGTCCGAGAGGGAGGATGAGCAGTTCTTC. Protein: CATSRPSEREDEQFF.